This TCR beta chain was sequenced for a study of shared T cell receptors in the human thymus. Measured with immunoSEQ multiplex PCR; TCRdb has only the in-frame clones, and not every one. The sample has some 700,000 clones, approximately 85% seen once. Deletions cut 3 bases from V and 1 base from J, with 21 bases between. The length of the CDR3 is 18 residues. CDR1 and CDR2 (germline): KGHSH, LQKENI. The same specimen was also included in a second study, on human thymus T cells. That work states: Corrective cardiac surgery supplied the resected thymus tissue. Related research examined unrelated individuals and reported that their thymic repertoires overlapped highly.

The clonotype comes from a girl under two years old with a congenital heart defect. This chain joins TRBV18 and TRBJ1-1; the D gene is possibly TRBD1 (6 bases). The sequencing input was thymocytes. CDR3 loop: CASSPDANQGYQNTEAFF. CDR3 DNA: TGTGCCAGCTCACCGGACGCTAACCAGGGGTACCAGAACACTGAAGCTTTCTTT.